A single sample is the source of the 5 T cell receptor beta chains below, sequenced in a study of blood T cell repertoires in COVID-19. TCRdb's table, derived via immunoSEQ multiplex PCR, lists solely in-frame clones and lacks some. The sample lists hundreds of thousands of clones, under 95% occurring once. Sequenced input: peripheral blood. The receptor source for this set is a young woman who had recovered from COVID-19.

V and J are TRBV20-1 and TRBJ2-4, with 7 nucleotides matching TRBD2. Germline CDR1 DFQATT, CDR2 SNEGSKA (reference sequence). This CDR3 is 14 amino acids long. Unmatched junction bases numbered 8, after V lost 3 bases and J lost 6 bases. CDR3 nucleotides: TGCAGTGCTAGTAGTCCGCTAGCGGCAAACATTCAGTACTTC. Its protein is CSASSPLAANIQYF.

The gene calls are TRBV12-5 and TRBJ2-2; D is uncertain. The CDR3 consists of 13 residues. Germline values: CDR1 LGHNT, CDR2 FRNRAP. V was pared by 7 bases and J by 4 bases, with 10 bases between. The CDR3 bases are TGTGCTAGTGCCGTACGAGGCACCGGGGAGCTGTTTTTT. Its protein is CASAVRGTGELFF.

The chain combines TRBV6-2 or TRBV6-3 with TRBJ2-3; 12 bases fit TRBD2. CDR3 length: 17 amino acids. From germline, CDR1 is MNHEY and CDR2 SVGEGT. The J segment lost 2 bases and the V segment lost 2 bases, leaving 5 bases of the junction unmatched. The CDR3 spells CASSYRSSGRVTDTQYF. As DNA, the CDR3 is TGTGCCAGCAGTTACCGATCTAGCGGGAGGGTCACAGATACGCAGTATTTT.

This sequence joins TRBV29-1 and TRBJ1-3; D is ambiguous. The CDR3 is 13 residues long. Germline V gives CDR1 SQVTM, CDR2 ANQGSEA. V was pared by 4 bases and J by 0 bases, with 7 bases between. The CDR3 sequence: CSVVLGSGNTIYF. For the CDR3, the DNA is TGCAGCGTTGTTCTAGGCTCTGGAAACACCATATATTTT.

The V call is TRBV18, the J call TRBJ2-2; D remains ambiguous. V was trimmed by 3 bases and J by 7 bases, leaving 12 bases between them. The CDR3 has 14 amino acids. The V gene's germline CDR1 is KGHSH and CDR2 LQKENI. The CDR3 protein is CASSPTVYVGELFF. CDR3 nucleotide sequence: TGTGCCAGCTCACCCACAGTTTATGTCGGGGAGCTGTTTTTT.